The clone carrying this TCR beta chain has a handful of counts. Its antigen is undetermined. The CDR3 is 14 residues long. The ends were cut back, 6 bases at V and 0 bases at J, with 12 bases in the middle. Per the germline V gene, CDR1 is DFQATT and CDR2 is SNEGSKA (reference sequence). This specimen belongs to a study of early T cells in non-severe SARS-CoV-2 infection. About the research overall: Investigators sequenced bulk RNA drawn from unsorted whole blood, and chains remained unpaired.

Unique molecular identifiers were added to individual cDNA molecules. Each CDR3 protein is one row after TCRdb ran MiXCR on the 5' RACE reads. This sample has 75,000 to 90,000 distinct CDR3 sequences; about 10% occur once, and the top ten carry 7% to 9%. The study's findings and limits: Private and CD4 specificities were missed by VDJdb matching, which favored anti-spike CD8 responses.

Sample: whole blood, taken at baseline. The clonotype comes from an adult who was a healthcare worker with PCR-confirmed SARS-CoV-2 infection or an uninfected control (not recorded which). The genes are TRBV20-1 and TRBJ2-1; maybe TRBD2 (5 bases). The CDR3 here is CSATGGLSYNEQFF. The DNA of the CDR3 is TGCAGTGCCACCGGAGGCCTCTCCTACAATGAGCAGTTCTTC.